Each of the 30 T cell receptor beta chains below was sequenced from the same sample in a study of radiotherapy plus CTLA-4 blockade in lung cancer. Assay used: immunoSEQ multiplex PCR; TCRdb lists only in-frame clones, some missing. The sample consists of some 49,000 clones, 70% to 90% of them appearing once. The sample here was peripheral blood, taken from a patient treated with radiotherapy plus ipilimumab. The receptors stem from a human donor with non-small cell lung cancer whose response to radiotherapy plus ipilimumab could not be evaluated.

V is TRBV5-8 and J is TRBJ2-2; TRBD1 is a possible D gene (5 bases). Germline CDR1 is SGHTS and CDR2 is YDEGEE. The CDR3 spans 17 residues. The germline V and J ends were trimmed by 10 bases and 0 bases, with 22 bases remaining between them. CDR3 in DNA: TGTGCCGGTTCACGTTTGGAACAGGTCCCGAACACCGGGGAGCTGTTTTTT. This translates into CAGSRLEQVPNTGELFF.

The V and J genes are TRBV11-2 and TRBJ2-7; TRBD2 is a possible D gene (7 bases). V lost 4 bases and J 6 bases, leaving 19 bases between the germline ends. The CDR3 length is 15 residues. Germline assignment: CDR1 SGHAT and CDR2 FQNNGV. The CDR3 DNA sequence: TGTGCCAGCAGCTCGACGATAGGGGGGAGGGGCGAGCAGTACTTC. As protein: CASSSTIGGRGEQYF.

V usage is TRBV6-5 and J usage is TRBJ1-5; tentatively, D is TRBD1 (5 bases). Germline V gene data show CDR1 as MNHEY and CDR2 as SVGAGI. V was trimmed by 5 bases and J by 6 bases, leaving 11 bases between them. The CDR3 spans 13 residues. CDR3 protein: CASSRGSGQPQHF. Written as DNA, the CDR3 is TGTGCCAGCAGTAGGGGCTCGGGTCAGCCCCAGCATTTT.

The chain links TRBV11-2 to TRBJ1-1; D is uncertain. Germline loops: CDR1 SGHAT, CDR2 FQNNGV. The CDR3 consists of 15 residues. The germline V and J ends were trimmed by 3 bases and 7 bases, with 18 bases remaining between them. CDR3 residues: CASSFFEPSKSEAFF. CDR3 in DNA: TGTGCCAGCAGCTTTTTCGAACCGTCCAAGAGTGAAGCTTTCTTT.

The rearrangement links TRBV18 to TRBJ1-5, with D maybe TRBD1 (5 bases). Looked up from germline, CDR1 is KGHSH and CDR2 is LQKENI. Between the trimmed V and J ends, which lost 5 bases and 1 base, there was a span of 12 bases. The CDR3 sequence is 15 residues long. The DNA of the CDR3 is TGTGCCAGCTCATCGTCAGGGTTAAGCAATCAGCCCCAGCATTTT. This sequence encodes CASSSSGLSNQPQHF.

The chain uses TRBV28 and TRBJ2-5, with TRBD2 identical over 11 bases. This CDR3 has 15 residues. Per germline, CDR1 MDHEN and CDR2 SYDVKM. V was clipped by 5 bases and J by 5 bases; unmatched bases: 7. Written as DNA, the CDR3 is TGTGCCAGCAGTCTCCAGACTAGCGGGATTGAGACCCAGTACTTC. This sequence encodes CASSLQTSGIETQYF.

A single count supports this clone. The V call is TRBV5-1, the J call TRBJ1-1; 8 nucleotides match TRBD1. Losses at the gene ends were 6 bases for V and 3 bases for J; bases not matched to a gene: 16. The CDR3 extends over 17 amino acids. CDR1 is SGHRS, CDR2 YFSETQ, per germline. The CDR3: CASTPQGVTIAYTEAFF. CDR3 DNA sequence: TGCGCCAGCACCCCACAGGGGGTCACGATAGCGTACACTGAAGCTTTCTTT.

This clone was recorded a few times. V and J are TRBV21-1 and TRBJ2-7; the table's TRBD1 call for D was not verified on the DNA. TRBV21-1 is deemed a pseudogene. CDR3 length: 13 residues. The CDR3 DNA reads as TGTGCCAGCAGAGGACAGGGGGCAAGCGAGCAGTACTTC. Translating it yields CASRGQGASEQYF.

For the CDR3, the DNA is TGTGCCAGCAGCTCCGAGGTTGTTCGAGGTAATCAGCCCCAGCATTTT. Its translation: CASSSEVVRGNQPQHF. This chain joins TRBV7-2 and TRBJ1-5, with unresolved D. Trimming stripped 4 bases from V and 4 bases from J, with 17 bases between. The CDR3 totals 16 residues. From germline, CDR1 is SGHTA and CDR2 FQGNSA.

The genes are TRBV6-1 and TRBJ2-3, with TRBD1 as a possible D gene (5 bases). Germline V gene sequence: CDR1 MNHNS, CDR2 SASEGT. This CDR3 is built from 19 residues. Trimming left V 2 bases short and J 2 bases short, with 23 bases between. Here the CDR3 reads CASSELYLRGRQITDTQYF. For the CDR3, the DNA is TGTGCCAGCAGTGAACTTTATCTCCGAGGACGACAGATCACAGATACGCAGTATTTT.

The chain has TRBV18 and TRBJ2-3, with a tentative D call TRBD1 (5 bases). Trimming cost V 0 bases and J 6 bases, with 16 bases left between them. CDR3 length: 16 amino acids. Germline lookup yields CDR1 KGHSH and CDR2 LQKENI. The CDR3 spells CASSPPIQGTADTQYF. The CDR3, as DNA: TGTGCCAGCTCACCACCGATCCAGGGCACAGCTGATACGCAGTATTTT.

The chain recombines TRBV28 with TRBJ1-1, with D hard to call. Germline V lookup: CDR1 MDHEN, CDR2 SYDVKM. This CDR3 is built from 12 residues. Trimming left V 1 base short and J 5 bases short, with 5 bases between. CDR3 sequence reads: CASSLSRTEAFF. The CDR3 DNA follows: TGTGCCAGCAGTTTATCCAGGACTGAAGCTTTCTTT.

Notes on this clone: This same CDR3 is encoded by further DNA sequences in the sample. The chain carries TRBV7-9 and TRBJ2-7; TRBD1 aligns across 12 bases. Trimming at V came to 5 bases and at J to 5 bases, leaving 10 bases not matched to a gene. This CDR3 contains 16 residues. Germline CDR1 reads SEHNR; CDR2 reads FQNEAQ (reference sequence). The CDR3 spells CASSPRPGQGAHEQYF. The DNA of the CDR3 is TGTGCCAGCAGCCCCCGTCCGGGACAGGGGGCCCACGAGCAGTACTTC.

J is TRBJ2-4 and V is TRBV18, with 7 bases that match TRBD1. CDR1 is KGHSH, CDR2 LQKENI, per germline. With 6 bases clipped from V and 3 bases from J, the junction kept 8 bases outside the gene matches. The CDR3 runs 15 residues. The CDR3 reads CASSRTGENKNIQYF. CDR3 DNA: TGTGCCAGCTCCCGCACAGGGGAGAACAAAAACATTCAGTACTTC.

This chain joins TRBV2 and TRBJ2-2; the D gene is possibly TRBD1 (5 bases). In germline, CDR1 is SNHLY, CDR2 FYNNEI. V gave up 6 bases and J gave up 4 bases, with 12 bases separating them. CDR3 length equals 14 residues. Written as DNA, the CDR3 is TGTGCCAGCAGGGACGACAGCCCCACCGGGGAGCTGTTTTTT. Residues: CASRDDSPTGELFF.

This clone has just one count. The rearrangement uses TRBV19 and TRBJ1-1, with D possibly TRBD1 on 5 matching bases. The CDR3 runs to 14 residues. CDR1 and CDR2 (germline): LNHDA, SQIVND (reference sequence). The germline V and J ends were trimmed by 0 bases and 2 bases, with 7 bases remaining between them. The CDR3 here is CASSIDDSNTEAFF. CDR3 coding DNA: TGTGCCAGTAGTATAGACGACAGCAACACTGAAGCTTTCTTT.

This clone was recorded a few times. V is TRBV28 and J is TRBJ2-7; 8 nucleotides align to TRBD1. With 4 bases clipped from V and 6 bases from J, the junction kept 11 bases outside the gene matches. CDR1 is MDHEN, CDR2 SYDVKM, per germline. The CDR3 runs to 15 residues. CDR3 amino acids: CASSSPYRGEREQYF. The CDR3 coding sequence is TGTGCCAGCAGTTCCCCCTACAGGGGGGAGCGCGAGCAGTACTTC.

V and J are TRBV5-1 and TRBJ2-7, with 7 bases fitting TRBD2. The CDR3 loop spans 14 amino acids. Germline CDR1 SGHRS, CDR2 YFSETQ. With 0 bases clipped from V and 1 base from J, the junction kept 1 base outside the gene matches. CDR3 loop: CASSLAGGSYEQYF. CDR3 bases: TGCGCCAGCAGCTTGGCGGGGGGTTCCTACGAGCAGTACTTC.

The rearrangement uses TRBV27 and TRBJ1-5; unclear D gene. This CDR3 has 13 amino acids. Germline V gene sequence: CDR1 MNHEY, CDR2 SMNVEV (reference sequence). The V and J ends lost 6 bases and 2 bases respectively, with 8 bases between them. This CDR3 reads CASSHGGNQPQHF. The CDR3 DNA follows: TGTGCCAGCAGCCACGGGGGCAATCAGCCCCAGCATTTT.

This clone appeared once. This chain joins TRBV6-5 and TRBJ1-3, with 10 nucleotides matching TRBD1. In germline, CDR1 is MNHEY, CDR2 SVGAGI. CDR3 length equals 13 residues. J gave up 4 bases and V 6 bases, and 0 bases lay outside the gene matches. The CDR3 spells CASRGQGGNTIYF. CDR3 in DNA: TGTGCCAGCAGGGGACAGGGGGGAAACACCATATATTTT.

This rearrangement joins TRBV6-1 to TRBJ2-7; 7 bases agree with TRBD2. The CDR3 contains 16 residues. Germline V gene lookup returns CDR1 MNHNS and CDR2 SASEGT. V lost 3 bases and J lost 4; bases outside the gene matches: 12. DNA of the CDR3: TGTGCCAGCAGTGAGGGGGGGGTCTCTGGTAGGTACGAGCAGTACTTC. The encoded protein is CASSEGGVSGRYEQYF.

The chain carries TRBV4-3 and TRBJ2-7; tentatively, D is TRBD2 (5 bases). Germline CDR1 reads LGHNA; CDR2 reads YSLEER. Trimming pared 4 bases from V and 3 bases from J, leaving 13 bases between. The CDR3 totals 14 residues. The chain's CDR3 is CASSRGEGDYEQYF. In DNA, the CDR3 is TGCGCCAGCAGCCGAGGCGAGGGAGACTACGAGCAGTACTTC.

The genes are TRBV7-9 and TRBJ1-5, with TRBD1 matching over 9 bases. V dropped 5 bases and J dropped 7; count of bases not matched to a gene: 15. The CDR3 extends over 17 amino acids. The germline V gene has CDR1 SEHNR and CDR2 FQNEAQ (reference sequence). The CDR3 is CASSGGQGNVAKQPQHF. The CDR3 DNA is TGTGCCAGCAGCGGGGGACAGGGAAACGTCGCGAAGCAGCCCCAGCATTTT.

The V and J genes are TRBV6-5 and TRBJ2-3, with TRBD1 matching over 9 bases. Germline CDR1 and CDR2: MNHEY and SVGAGI. The V and J ends lost 5 bases and 4 bases, in that order; junction bases with no gene match: 7. The CDR3 is made up of 15 amino acids. CDR3 loop: CASSRGTGSSDTQYF. CDR3 coding DNA: TGTGCCAGCAGTCGTGGGACAGGGTCGTCAGATACGCAGTATTTT.

The chain recombines TRBV7-9 with TRBJ2-1; tentative D call: TRBD1 (5 bases). V dropped 3 bases and J dropped 5 bases, with 14 bases sitting between them. Germline CDR1 SEHNR, CDR2 FQNEAQ (reference sequence). The CDR3 runs to 15 residues. CDR3 bases: TGTGCCAGCAGCTTCCAGGGTACCCTACACAATGAGCAGTTCTTC. It is translated as CASSFQGTLHNEQFF.

This clone was detected a few times. The gene calls are TRBV19 and TRBJ1-5; D not resolved. CDR3 length: 14 amino acids. CDR1 is LNHDA, CDR2 SQIVND, per germline (reference sequence). The V and J ends lost 3 bases and 11 bases respectively, with 17 bases between them. DNA of the CDR3: TGTGCCAGTAGTATGGATGTAGGGAGTTCGGCCCAGCATTTT. It translates to CASSMDVGSSAQHF.

The chain recombines TRBV4-3 with TRBJ2-1, with D possibly being TRBD2 (6 bases). Germline lookup yields CDR1 LGHNA and CDR2 YSLEER. Trimming took off 1 base at V and 1 base at J, with 20 bases between the two ends. This CDR3 spans 19 amino acids. CDR3 sequence (DNA): TGCGCCAGCAGCCAAGGAATCGGCGGGATTATCTTATCCTACAATGAGCAGTTCTTC. Residues: CASSQGIGGIILSYNEQFF.

A few counts support this clone. This chain uses TRBV28 with TRBJ1-5; a possible D gene is TRBD1 (6 bases). From germline, CDR1 is MDHEN and CDR2 SYDVKM. This CDR3 has 17 residues. V lost 6 bases to trimming and J lost 1 base, with 19 bases between them. The CDR3 DNA is TGTGCCAGCAGGTTCCACAGGGTAGTAATCAGCAATCAGCCCCAGCATTTT. Amino acid sequence: CASRFHRVVISNQPQHF.

The V and J genes are TRBV5-8 and TRBJ2-7; 8 bases map to TRBD1. CDR1 is SGHTS, CDR2 YDEGEE, per germline. V lost 4 bases and J lost 3; bases outside the gene matches: 9. The CDR3 is 15 residues long. CDR3 loop: CASSQDRAASYEQYF. As DNA, the CDR3 is TGTGCCAGCAGCCAGGACAGGGCAGCCAGCTACGAGCAGTACTTC.

A note on this clone: The junction departs from the called germline gene at one end, perhaps through a read error. The sample contains more than one DNA sequence encoding this CDR3. V gene TRBV27 combines with J gene TRBJ2-7; 7 bases match TRBD1. Germline V CDR1 and CDR2: MNHEY, SMNVEV (reference sequence). CDR3 length: 14 amino acids. The CDR3 loop is CASSLVGQSYEQYF. DNA of the CDR3: TGCGCCAGCAGTTTGGTGGGACAGTCCTACGAGCAGTACTTC.